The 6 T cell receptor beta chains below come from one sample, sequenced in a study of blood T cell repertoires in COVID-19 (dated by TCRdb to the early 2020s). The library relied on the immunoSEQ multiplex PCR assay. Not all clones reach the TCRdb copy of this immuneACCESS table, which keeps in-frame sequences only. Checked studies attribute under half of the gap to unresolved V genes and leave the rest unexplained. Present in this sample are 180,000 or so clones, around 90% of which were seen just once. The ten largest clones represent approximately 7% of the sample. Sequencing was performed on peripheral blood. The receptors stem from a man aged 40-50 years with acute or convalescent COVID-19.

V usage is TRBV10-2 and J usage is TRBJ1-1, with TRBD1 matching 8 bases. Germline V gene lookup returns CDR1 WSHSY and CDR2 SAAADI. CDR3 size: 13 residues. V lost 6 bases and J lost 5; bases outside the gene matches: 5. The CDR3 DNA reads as TGCGCCAGCAGAGAAAACAGGGGGACTGAAGCTTTCTTT. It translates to CASRENRGTEAFF.

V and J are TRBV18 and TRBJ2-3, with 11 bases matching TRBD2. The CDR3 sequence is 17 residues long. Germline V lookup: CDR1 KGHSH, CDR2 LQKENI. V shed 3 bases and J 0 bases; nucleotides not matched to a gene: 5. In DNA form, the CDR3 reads TGTGCCAGCTCACCCCTGGGACTAGCGGATAGCACAGATACGCAGTATTTT. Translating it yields CASSPLGLADSTDTQYF.

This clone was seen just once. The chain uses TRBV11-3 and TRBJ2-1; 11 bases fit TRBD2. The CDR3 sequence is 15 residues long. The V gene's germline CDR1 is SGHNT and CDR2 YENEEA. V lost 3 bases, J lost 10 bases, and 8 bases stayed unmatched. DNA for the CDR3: TGTGCCAGCAGCTTCGGTAGCGGGGGGGTCAACGAGCAGTTCTTC. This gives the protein CASSFGSGGVNEQFF.

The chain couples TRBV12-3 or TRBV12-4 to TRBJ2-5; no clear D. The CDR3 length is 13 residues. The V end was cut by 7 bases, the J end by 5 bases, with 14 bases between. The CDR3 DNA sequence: TGTGCCAGCACCCGATCTCTATTGGAGACCCAGTACTTC. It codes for CASTRSLLETQYF.

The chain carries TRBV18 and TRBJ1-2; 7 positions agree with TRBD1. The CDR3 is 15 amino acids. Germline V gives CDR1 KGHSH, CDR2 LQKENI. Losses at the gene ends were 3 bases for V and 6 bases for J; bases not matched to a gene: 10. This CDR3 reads CASSPTGPSLDGYTF. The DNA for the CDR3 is TGTGCCAGCTCACCGACAGGGCCCTCATTGGATGGCTACACCTTC.

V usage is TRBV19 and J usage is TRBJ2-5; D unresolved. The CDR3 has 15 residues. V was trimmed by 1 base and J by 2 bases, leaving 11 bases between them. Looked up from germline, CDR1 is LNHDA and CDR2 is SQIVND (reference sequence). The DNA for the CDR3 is TGTGCCAGTAGTATAGGAGCCCAACAGCAAGAGACCCAGTACTTC. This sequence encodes CASSIGAQQQETQYF.